This T cell receptor beta chain appears in the sequencing data of a study of control samples from healthy donors and cancer patients (dated by TCRdb to 2018 to 2021). There are 16 amino acids in the CDR3, from cysteine to phenylalanine inclusive. Here the CDR3 DNA is all that survives: 48 bases in frame from base 1. Relative to germline, V is 6 bases shorter and J is 2 bases shorter, with 16 bases between their ends. The germline V gene encodes CDR1 LNHDA and CDR2 SQIVND (reference sequence). Library generation was performed with the immunoSEQ multiplex PCR assay. This is the immuneACCESS table as TCRdb keeps it, with only in-frame sequences that have V and J called. A part of the clones is gone; compared with another copy, unresolved V genes explain less than half, and the rest is unexplained. This sample has more than 100,000 clones in its table, and roughly 92% of those were observed once. The top ten clones comprise less than 9% of the sample.

To note about this clone: Its antigen is still unknown. No much larger clone exists at a distance of one base, and base qualities are not known.

Recombination linked TRBV19 to TRBJ2-2; 6 matching bases give a weak D call of TRBD2. The receptor was derived from a woman aged 18-29 years in good health. What was sequenced was blood. The CDR3 protein: CASRSRDFKNTGELFF. The sequence in DNA is TGTGCCAGTAGATCAAGGGACTTCAAAAACACCGGGGAGCTGTTTTTT.